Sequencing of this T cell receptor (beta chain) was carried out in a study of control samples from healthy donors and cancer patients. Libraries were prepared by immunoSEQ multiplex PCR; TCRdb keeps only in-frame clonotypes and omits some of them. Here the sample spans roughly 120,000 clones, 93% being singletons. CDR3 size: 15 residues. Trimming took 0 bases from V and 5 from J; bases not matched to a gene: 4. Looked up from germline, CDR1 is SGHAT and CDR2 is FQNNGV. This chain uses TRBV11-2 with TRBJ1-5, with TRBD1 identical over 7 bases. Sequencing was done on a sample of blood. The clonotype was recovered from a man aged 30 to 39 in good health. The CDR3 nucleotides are TGTGCCAGCAGCTTAGAAGGGGGCGCGTATCAGCCCCAGCATTTT. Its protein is CASSLEGGAYQPQHF.